What follows are 9 T cell receptor beta chains derived from one specimen sequenced in a study of blood T cells in healthy people across ages. A second PCR of 7 to 11 cycles used a sample-barcoded 5' primer and a J-beta primer mix. TCRdb re-derived calls from the 5' RACE reads in MiXCR, one entry per CDR3 protein. The sample lists about 1.8 million distinct CDR3 sequences, 40% to 55% seen once, with around 2.1% in the top ten. The sample comprised blood. All receptors come from a woman in her thirties or forties in good health.

The gene calls are TRBV9 and TRBJ1-6; D is uncertain. Trimming took off 0 bases at V and 8 bases at J, with 15 bases between the two ends. The germline V gene has CDR1 SGDLS and CDR2 YYNGEE. The CDR3 contains 16 residues. In DNA, the CDR3 is TGTGCCAGCAGCGTAGAACCGGGAAACAAGCATTCACCCCTCCACTTT. Protein: CASSVEPGNKHSPLHF. Full variable domain (missing parts from reference TRBV9 and TRBJ1-6): DSGVTQTPKHLITATGQRVTLRCSPRSGDLSVYWYQQSLDQGLQFLIQYYNGEERAKGNILERFSAQQFPDLHSELNLSSLELGDSALYFCASSVEPGNKHSPLHFGNGTRLTVT.

This clonotype occurred a few times. The chain employs TRBV7-9 and TRBJ2-4, with D possibly matching TRBD1 (6 bases). CDR3 length: 14 amino acids. Germline values: CDR1 SEHNR, CDR2 FQNEAQ (reference sequence). V dropped 5 bases and J dropped 8 bases, with 16 bases sitting between them. The CDR3, as DNA: TGTGCCAGCAGCCCAGGGGTGAGGGGTGACATTCAGTACTTC. Translation gives CASSPGVRGDIQYF.

The chain carries TRBV7-9 and TRBJ2-5; no definite D call. Trimming cost V 5 bases and J 12 bases, with 13 bases left between them. The CDR3 loop spans 11 amino acids. Germline lookup yields CDR1 SEHNR and CDR2 FQNEAQ (reference sequence). The CDR3 reads CASSPLGLEYF. The CDR3 DNA follows: TGTGCCAGCAGCCCCCTCGGTCTGGAGTACTTC.

V is TRBV29-1 and J is TRBJ2-5, with no clear D. In germline, CDR1 is SQVTM, CDR2 ANQGSEA. Trimming pared 6 bases from V and 11 bases from J, leaving 25 bases between. The CDR3 sequence is 14 residues long. CDR3 bases: TGCAGCGTCGTCGACGGTAGCTCCCACAATGAGCAGTACTTC. This gives the protein CSVVDGSSHNEQYF.

The chain recombines TRBV6-5 with TRBJ1-1; D is undetermined. The V gene lost 1 base and the J gene lost 0 bases, with 12 bases spanning the gap. CDR1 is MNHEY, CDR2 SVGAGI, per germline. The CDR3 has 16 residues. The CDR3 here is CASSYYPGPMNTEAFF. For the CDR3, the DNA is TGTGCCAGCAGTTACTATCCCGGGCCGATGAACACTGAAGCTTTCTTT.

The rearrangement links TRBV20-1 to TRBJ2-7; D remains unclear. This CDR3 spans 13 amino acids. Germline lookup yields CDR1 DFQATT and CDR2 SNEGSKA (reference sequence). Trimming stripped 1 base from V and 2 bases from J, with 9 bases between. The CDR3 spells CSARVYSPYEQYF. The CDR3 DNA is TGCAGTGCTAGAGTTTACAGCCCCTACGAGCAGTACTTC.

The rearrangement links TRBV4-3 to TRBJ1-5, with D unresolved. CDR3 length: 13 residues. Germline CDR1 reads LGHNA; CDR2 reads YSLEER. Trimming removed 1 base at V and 8 bases at J, with 9 bases between. CDR3 loop: CASSQAPLEPQHF. The CDR3 nucleotides read TGCGCCAGCAGCCAAGCCCCGCTGGAGCCCCAGCATTTT.

The V gene is TRBV20-1, the J gene TRBJ2-5; D is possibly TRBD1 (6 bases). Germline CDR1 is DFQATT and CDR2 is SNEGSKA (reference sequence). V was trimmed by 6 bases and J by 5 bases, leaving 16 bases between them. The CDR3 runs to 13 residues. The CDR3 spells CSAGYRVSETQYF. As DNA, the CDR3 is TGCAGTGCCGGGTACAGGGTGTCGGAGACCCAGTACTTC.

This clonotype was seen a handful of times. The chain carries TRBV7-3 and TRBJ2-6; 8 bases align to TRBD1. CDR3 length: 16 amino acids. Trimming at V came to 4 bases and at J to 2 bases, leaving 4 bases not matched to a gene. Germline CDR1 SGHTA, CDR2 FQGTGA. CDR3 bases: TGTGCCAGCAGCTCTGGACAGGGTGCTGGGGCCAACGTCCTGACTTTC. Residues: CASSSGQGAGANVLTF.